The source of this T cell receptor (beta chain) is a study of shared clonotypes between healthy human individuals. Whole-study context: Three plates were used per donor for CD4 naive, three for CD4 memory, two for CD8 naive and one for CD8 memory. Study-wide findings and caveats: Sampling involved blood alone; tissue repertoires likely differ. Clonotype sharing across a few donors was observed for 4% to 6.5% of naive CD4 clonotypes.

This clone was observed a single time. No antigen is known for it. The assay was run at deep level. TCRdb's table, derived via immunoSEQ multiplex PCR, lists solely in-frame clones and lacks some. The sample has about 2.4 million clones, approximately 93% seen once; the top ten hold 0.36%. Trimming removed 6 bases from V and 3 bases from J, with 14 bases in between. This CDR3 has 15 residues. Germline V gene sequence: CDR1 KGHSH, CDR2 LQKENI. Sequencing was done on a sample of naive CD4+ T cells from PBMCs. Noted subset: CD45RA+ positively selected. The chain links TRBV18 to TRBJ1-4, with D unresolved. This receptor was identified in a young man in good health. Some clones in this sample may be carry-over from other donors' samples. The CDR3 nucleotides read TGTGCCAGCTCCCCCGGTGTGGGAGCTAATGAAAAACTGTTTTTT. Residues: CASSPGVGANEKLFF.